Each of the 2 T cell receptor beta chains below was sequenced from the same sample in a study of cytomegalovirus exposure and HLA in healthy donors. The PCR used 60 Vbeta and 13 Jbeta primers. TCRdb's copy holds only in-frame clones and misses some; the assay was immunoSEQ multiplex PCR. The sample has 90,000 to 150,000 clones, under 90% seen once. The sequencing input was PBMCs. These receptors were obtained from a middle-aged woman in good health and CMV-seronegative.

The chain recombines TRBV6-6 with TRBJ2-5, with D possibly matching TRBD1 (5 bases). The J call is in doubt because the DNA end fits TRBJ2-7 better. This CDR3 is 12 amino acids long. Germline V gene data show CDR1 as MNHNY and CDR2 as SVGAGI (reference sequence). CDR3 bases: TGTGCCACCCAAGACAGAACCTACGAGCAGTACTTC. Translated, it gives CATQDRTYEQYF.

CDR3 protein: CASSTLGDSYTDTQYF. The DNA of the CDR3 is TGTGCCAGCAGTACCCTTGGGGACAGCTACACAGATACGCAGTATTTT. The genes are TRBV2 and TRBJ2-3, with 7 bases aligning to TRBD1. Germline assignment: CDR1 SNHLY and CDR2 FYNNEI. V lost 5 bases to trimming and J lost 2 bases; unmatched junction nucleotides: 10. CDR3 length: 16 residues.